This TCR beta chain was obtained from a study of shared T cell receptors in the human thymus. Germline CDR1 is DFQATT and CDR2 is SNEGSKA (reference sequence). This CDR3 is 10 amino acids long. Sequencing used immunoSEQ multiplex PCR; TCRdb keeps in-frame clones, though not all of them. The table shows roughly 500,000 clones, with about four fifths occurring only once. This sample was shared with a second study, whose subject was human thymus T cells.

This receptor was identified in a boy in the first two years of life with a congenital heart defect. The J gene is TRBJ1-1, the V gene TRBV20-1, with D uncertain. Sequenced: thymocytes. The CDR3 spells CTKGGTEAFF. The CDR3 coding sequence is TGCACTAAGGGCGGGACTGAAGCTTTCTTT.